Each of the 8 T cell receptor beta chains below was sequenced from the same sample in a study of low-dose radiotherapy and immunotherapy resistance in tumors. Gene-specific TRAV and TRBV primers were used for first-strand cDNA, covering alpha and beta chains. Both a constant-region primer and a V-primer adapter served to amplify TCRs across 15 to 20 PCR cycles. MiXCR was run by TCRdb on the reads, yielding one entry per CDR3 protein. The sample records around 65,000 distinct CDR3 sequences, about 30% being singletons. Time point meaning: before trial treatment. The input for sequencing was PBMCs, taken before treatment. The receptor source for this set is a male donor with rectosigmoid adenocarcinoma.

This clonotype turned up a few times. The chain couples TRBV5-6 to TRBJ1-1, with 9 positions matching TRBD1. Germline CDR1 and CDR2: SGHDT and YYEEEE. With 4 bases clipped from V and 6 bases from J, the junction kept 10 bases outside the gene matches. This CDR3 spans 15 amino acids. CDR3 sequence: CASSLWDRVWAEAFF. As DNA, the CDR3 is TGTGCCAGCAGCCTCTGGGACAGGGTGTGGGCTGAAGCTTTCTTT.

For this clonotype: With only one base between it and a far larger clone, this is likely a read error. V and J are TRBV6-6 and TRBJ1-1, with no clear D. The J call may be in error: the DNA end matches TRBJ1-6 better. This CDR3 has 15 amino acids. Germline V lookup: CDR1 MNHNY, CDR2 SVGAGI (reference sequence). The CDR3 loop reads CVSSPASQWNSPLHF. The CDR3 DNA is TGTGTCAGCAGTCCGGCGTCACAGTGGAATTCACCCCTCCACTTT.

This chain joins TRBV28 and TRBJ2-2, with unresolved D. The ends were cut back, 4 bases at V and 0 bases at J, with 9 bases in the middle. The CDR3 is 15 amino acids. Looked up from germline, CDR1 is MDHEN and CDR2 is SYDVKM. The CDR3: CASSSPTANTGELFF. The CDR3 DNA reads TGTGCCAGCAGTTCACCGACGGCGAACACCGGGGAGCTGTTTTTT. Filled out from reference TRBV28 and TRBJ2-2, the complete variable domain reads DVKVTQSSRYLVKRTGEKVFLECVQDMDHENMFWYRQDPGLGLRLIYFSYDVKMKEKGDIPEGYSVSREKKERFSLILESASTNQTSMYLCASSSPTANTGELFFGEGSRLTVL.

This clonotype was seen repeatedly, ten times or more. The V call is TRBV18, the J call TRBJ1-2, with D possibly being TRBD1 (5 bases). The CDR3 is 15 amino acids. V lost 4 bases and J 6 bases, leaving 18 bases between the germline ends. CDR1 and CDR2 from the germline V gene are KGHSH and LQKENI. The CDR3 region has the DNA TGTGCCAGCTCACTATATGACACGGGGGAGAATGGCTACACCTTC. It translates to CASSLYDTGENGYTF.

This clonotype was observed at least ten times. CDR3 protein: CASSQDSSRSYIQYF. The CDR3, as DNA: TGCGCCAGCAGCCAAGATTCGTCTAGAAGTTACATTCAGTACTTC. J is TRBJ2-4 and V is TRBV4-1, with D unclear. Germline V gene sequence: CDR1 MGHRA, CDR2 YSYEKL. The CDR3 is 15 residues long. Trimming pared 0 bases from V and 8 bases from J, leaving 14 bases between.

This clonotype was found a few times. V gene TRBV9 combines with J gene TRBJ2-2, with D possibly matching TRBD2 (5 bases). The V gene lost 0 bases and the J gene lost 2 bases, with 17 bases spanning the gap. The germline CDR1 and CDR2 sequences are SGDLS and YYNGEE. The CDR3 sequence is 18 residues long. CDR3 amino acids: CASSVAFGVALNTGELFF. As DNA, the CDR3 is TGTGCCAGCAGCGTAGCCTTCGGGGTAGCCCTAAACACCGGGGAGCTGTTTTTT. Combining the CDR3 with reference TRBV9 and TRBJ2-2 gives the whole variable domain DSGVTQTPKHLITATGQRVTLRCSPRSGDLSVYWYQQSLDQGLQFLIQYYNGEERAKGNILERFSAQQFPDLHSELNLSSLELGDSALYFCASSVAFGVALNTGELFFGEGSRLTVL.

The rearrangement joins TRBV18 to TRBJ2-3, with D uncertain. The CDR3 spans 14 residues. Germline values: CDR1 KGHSH, CDR2 LQKENI. Trimming removed 3 bases at V and 2 bases at J, with 9 bases between. This CDR3 reads CASSPSPPTDTQYF. DNA of the CDR3: TGTGCCAGCTCACCTAGCCCCCCCACAGATACGCAGTATTTT.

This clonotype was picked up many times. This chain connects TRBV21-1 to TRBJ1-1; TRBD1 was called by the table and not checked on the DNA. TRBV21-1 corresponds to a pseudogene. The CDR3 sequence is 17 residues long. The CDR3 region is CASSSRCPPNLNTEAFF. The DNA for the CDR3 is TGTGCCAGCAGCTCCCGATGCCCACCGAATCTGAACACTGAAGCTTTCTTT.